The 25 T cell receptor beta chains in this list originate from one sample, sequenced in a study of Ad26.COV2.S vaccination and SARS-CoV-2 variants. Treatment reported: 15 to 20 received Ad26.COV2.S at low or high dose, single or two shots; about five received placebo; per-sample allocation not given. Day 63 following the first vaccine or placebo injection was when the samples were taken. The table came from immunoSEQ multiplex PCR; TCRdb's copy has only in-frame clones and leaves some out. The repertoire has roughly 320,000 clones, about 85% of them found once; the top ten carry 2% to 2.5%. The sequencing here drew on peripheral blood, taken in a trial of Ad26.COV2.S vaccine versus placebo. These TCRs come from a person between 18 and 65 years old who received the Ad26.COV2.S COVID-19 vaccine or a placebo.

In DNA form, the CDR3 reads TGTGCCTGGAGTGTAAGGCTGGACGTCTTGCCTGGAAACACCATATATTTT. Translating gives CAWSVRLDVLPGNTIYF. The gene calls are TRBV30 and TRBJ1-3; no firm D call. V lost 0 bases and J lost 2, with 17 bases in between. Germline lookup yields CDR1 GTSNPN and CDR2 SVGIG (reference sequence). CDR3 length: 17 residues.

The V call is TRBV30, the J call TRBJ2-2; D assignment may be TRBD1 or TRBD2 (5 bases each). CDR3 length equals 14 residues. Germline V gives CDR1 GTSNPN, CDR2 SVGIG (reference sequence). V lost 3 bases, J lost 3 bases, and 11 bases lay in between. CDR3: CAWSRLGDTGELFF. DNA of the CDR3: TGTGCCTGGAGCCGGCTGGGGGACACCGGGGAGCTGTTTTTT.

The chain has TRBV29-1 and TRBJ2-7, with no clear D. V gave up 6 bases and J gave up 2 bases, with 8 bases separating them. The germline gives CDR1 SQVTM, CDR2 ANQGSEA. The CDR3 loop spans 11 amino acids. CDR3 amino acids: CSVLGTYEQYF. The CDR3 DNA follows: TGCAGCGTCCTCGGTACCTACGAGCAGTACTTC.

This clone appeared a few times. The CDR3 loop is CASSQEVSGPQFF. CDR3 bases: TGTGCCAGCAGCCAAGAGGTTAGCGGGCCGCAGTTCTTC. The chain combines TRBV4-2 with TRBJ2-1, with 7 bases fitting TRBD2. CDR1 and CDR2 from the germline V gene are LGHNA and YNFKEQ. V trimming: 0 bases; J trimming: 12 bases; junction bases outside the gene matches: 5. The CDR3 runs to 13 residues.

V is TRBV4-1 and J is TRBJ1-4; no firm D call. Germline V gives CDR1 MGHRA, CDR2 YSYEKL. The CDR3 has 14 amino acids. The germline V and J ends were trimmed by 3 bases and 6 bases, with 11 bases remaining between them. The CDR3 reads CASSQIEGDEKLFF. The CDR3 DNA reads as TGCGCCAGCAGCCAGATCGAGGGAGATGAAAAACTGTTTTTT.

The chain combines TRBV7-6 with TRBJ2-2; D might be TRBD1 or TRBD2, each matching 5 bases. The CDR3 contains 15 residues. CDR1 SGHVS and CDR2 FNYEAQ come from the germline V gene. Trimming removed 4 bases from V and 2 bases from J, with 11 bases in between. CDR3 protein: CASSSLGGNTGELFF. CDR3 nucleotide sequence: TGTGCCAGCAGCTCCCTTGGGGGTAACACCGGGGAGCTGTTTTTT.

The chain has TRBV4-2 and TRBJ1-6; D gene ambiguous. From germline, CDR1 is LGHNA and CDR2 YNFKEQ. V was clipped by 0 bases and J by 0 bases, with 12 bases between them. There are 18 residues in the CDR3. CDR3 DNA: TGTGCCAGCAGCCAAGATACTACCAGAAGCTCCTATAATTCACCCCTCCACTTT. Protein: CASSQDTTRSSYNSPLHF.

This clone has at least ten counts. The chain uses TRBV11-2 and TRBJ2-7; 10 bases are a match to TRBD1. Germline CDR1 reads SGHAT; CDR2 reads FQNNGV. Trimming took 5 bases from V and 6 from J; bases not matched to a gene: 10. This CDR3 has 15 residues. The CDR3 is CASSQDRGPVFEQYF. The CDR3 region has the DNA TGTGCCAGCAGCCAAGACAGGGGGCCGGTTTTCGAGCAGTACTTC.

The V gene is TRBV7-6, the J gene TRBJ2-5; D is perhaps TRBD1 (6 bases). CDR3 length: 15 amino acids. Trimming removed 4 bases at V and 1 base at J, with 13 bases between. Germline CDR1 SGHVS, CDR2 FNYEAQ. The CDR3 nucleotides read TGTGCCAGCAGCTCACCAAGAGGGGGCCAAGAGACCCAGTACTTC. Its translation: CASSSPRGGQETQYF.

The rearrangement uses TRBV21-1 and TRBJ1-2; the D call TRBD1 from the table was never checked on the DNA. TRBV21-1 is flagged as a pseudogene. The CDR3 sequence is 13 residues long. In nucleotides, the CDR3 is TGTGCCAGCAGCACTACAGGATTGGATGGCTACACCTTC. The encoded protein is CASSTTGLDGYTF.

This chain joins TRBV6-1 and TRBJ2-1; unclear D gene. The CDR3 length is 16 residues. V lost 4 bases, J lost 0 bases, and 13 bases lay in between. Germline loops: CDR1 MNHNS, CDR2 SASEGT. The CDR3 reads CASSASRSRSYNEQFF. The CDR3 DNA sequence: TGTGCCAGCAGTGCCTCTCGGAGTCGCTCCTACAATGAGCAGTTCTTC.

The CDR3 sequence: CASSLLAGALYEQYF. The DNA for the CDR3 is TGCGCCAGCAGCTTGTTGGCAGGGGCCCTCTACGAGCAGTACTTC. The V call is TRBV5-1, the J call TRBJ2-7, with D maybe TRBD1 (6 bases). The V gene's germline CDR1 is SGHRS and CDR2 YFSETQ. V shed 1 base and J shed 3 bases, with 14 bases lying between them. CDR3 length equals 15 residues.

The chain links TRBV4-1 to TRBJ2-3; D not resolved. The CDR3 covers 14 residues. Germline-derived CDR1 and CDR2 are MGHRA and YSYEKL. V lost 1 base and J lost 7, with 12 bases in between. This CDR3 is CASSQGPGRNTQYF. CDR3 nucleotides: TGCGCCAGCAGCCAAGGTCCGGGTCGGAATACGCAGTATTTT.

This clone came up once. The chain is built from TRBV9 and TRBJ2-5; 8 nucleotides agree with TRBD1. The CDR3 loop spans 16 amino acids. V shed 7 bases and J 2 bases; nucleotides not matched to a gene: 13. The V gene's germline CDR1 is SGDLS and CDR2 YYNGEE. CDR3: CASSYAGGAGQETQYF. Written as DNA, the CDR3 is TGTGCCAGCTCCTACGCAGGGGGCGCCGGGCAAGAGACCCAGTACTTC.

The V and J genes are TRBV6-5 and TRBJ1-1; D possibly corresponds to TRBD1 (5 bases). Germline V gene data show CDR1 as MNHEY and CDR2 as SVGAGI. V was shortened by 4 bases and J by 5 bases, with 17 bases between the two germline ends. CDR3 length: 15 amino acids. The CDR3 bases are TGTGCCAGCAGTTCCCGGAGCAGGGCAAGGACTGAAGCTTTCTTT. It is translated as CASSSRSRARTEAFF.

V gene TRBV30 combines with J gene TRBJ1-6; D is unresolved. Germline assignment: CDR1 GTSNPN and CDR2 SVGIG (reference sequence). CDR3 length: 12 amino acids. Trimming removed 0 bases from V and 6 bases from J, with 3 bases in between. The CDR3 loop is CAWSVTNSPLHF. The DNA for the CDR3 is TGTGCCTGGAGTGTCACTAATTCACCCCTCCACTTT.

V and J are TRBV28 and TRBJ1-2; TRBD1 matches 7 bases. The J segment lost 0 bases and the V segment lost 2 bases, leaving 9 bases of the junction unmatched. This CDR3 has 17 amino acids. CDR1 is MDHEN, CDR2 SYDVKM, per germline. The CDR3 loop is CASSLAGTEDTNYGYTF. The CDR3 region has the DNA TGTGCCAGCAGTTTAGCCGGGACAGAAGATACTAACTATGGCTACACCTTC.

The chain joins TRBV19 to TRBJ1-2; a possible D gene is TRBD1 (6 bases). Trimming took 6 bases from V and 5 from J, leaving 16 bases between them. The CDR3 length is 14 residues. Germline CDR1 reads LNHDA; CDR2 reads SQIVND (reference sequence). The CDR3 loop is CASSLHRTVYGYTF. The CDR3 nucleotides are TGTGCCAGTAGCTTACATCGGACAGTTTATGGCTACACCTTC.

V is TRBV4-1 and J is TRBJ2-5, with 10 bases fitting TRBD2. V was clipped by 4 bases and J by 2 bases; unmatched bases: 10. CDR1 and CDR2 (germline): MGHRA, YSYEKL. This CDR3 has 17 residues. The CDR3 reads CASSLEPPLAGQETQYF. The CDR3 nucleotides are TGCGCCAGCAGCCTCGAACCCCCACTAGCGGGGCAAGAGACCCAGTACTTC.

This rearrangement joins TRBV7-2 to TRBJ2-1, with TRBD2 matching over 7 bases. Trimming took 5 bases from V and 7 from J; bases not matched to a gene: 8. The CDR3 contains 14 residues. CDR1 and CDR2 from the germline V gene are SGHTA and FQGNSA. CDR3 DNA sequence: TGTGCCAGCAGCCCTAGCGGATGGGGGAATGAGCAGTTCTTC. Translated, it gives CASSPSGWGNEQFF. The full variable domain, its missing parts supplied by reference TRBV7-2 and TRBJ2-1, is GAGVSQSPSNKVTEKGKDVELRCDPISGHTALYWYRQSLGQGLEFLIYFQGNSAPDKSGLPSDRFSAERTGGSVSTLTIQRTQQEDSAVYLCASSPSGWGNEQFFGPGTRLTVL.

The chain employs TRBV7-8 and TRBJ1-6; 8 bases map to TRBD1. J gave up 4 bases and V 5 bases, and 28 bases lay outside the gene matches. Germline V gene sequence: CDR1 SGHVS, CDR2 FQNEAQ. This CDR3 spans 23 amino acids. The CDR3: CASSPLPLWTGKTQGKYNSPLHF. CDR3 bases: TGTGCCAGCAGCCCGCTCCCACTTTGGACAGGGAAAACCCAGGGAAAGTATAATTCACCCCTCCACTTT.

The count of this clone is one. The chain is built from TRBV5-6 and TRBJ1-2; maybe TRBD1 (6 bases). Germline V gene sequence: CDR1 SGHDT, CDR2 YYEEEE. CDR3 size: 13 residues. V dropped 8 bases and J dropped 1 base, with 12 bases sitting between them. The CDR3 region is CASTGPFNYGYTF. The CDR3 DNA is TGTGCCAGTACAGGGCCTTTTAACTATGGCTACACCTTC.

The chain links TRBV9 to TRBJ2-3; no reliable D call. Looked up from germline, CDR1 is SGDLS and CDR2 is YYNGEE. The CDR3 has 13 amino acids. The V end was cut by 3 bases, the J end by 2 bases, with 7 bases between. CDR3 sequence (DNA): TGTGCCAGCAGCGCCAGAGTCACAGATACGCAGTATTTT. It specifies CASSARVTDTQYF.

The gene calls are TRBV19 and TRBJ2-7; tentatively, D is TRBD1 (6 bases). Germline V gene data show CDR1 as LNHDA and CDR2 as SQIVND (reference sequence). CDR3 size: 13 residues. V was cut by 4 bases and J by 3 bases, with 10 bases left in between. The CDR3 protein is CASSNGQSYEQYF. The CDR3 DNA is TGTGCCAGTAGTAATGGACAGAGCTACGAGCAGTACTTC.

This chain uses TRBV5-1 with TRBJ1-5; TRBD1 is a possible D gene (5 bases). Germline-derived CDR1 and CDR2 are SGHRS and YFSETQ. The CDR3 is made up of 15 amino acids. The V end was cut by 0 bases, the J end by 5 bases, with 12 bases between. DNA of the CDR3: TGCGCCAGCAGCTTGGCTACAGGAGTGGATCAGCCCCAGCATTTT. Residues: CASSLATGVDQPQHF.